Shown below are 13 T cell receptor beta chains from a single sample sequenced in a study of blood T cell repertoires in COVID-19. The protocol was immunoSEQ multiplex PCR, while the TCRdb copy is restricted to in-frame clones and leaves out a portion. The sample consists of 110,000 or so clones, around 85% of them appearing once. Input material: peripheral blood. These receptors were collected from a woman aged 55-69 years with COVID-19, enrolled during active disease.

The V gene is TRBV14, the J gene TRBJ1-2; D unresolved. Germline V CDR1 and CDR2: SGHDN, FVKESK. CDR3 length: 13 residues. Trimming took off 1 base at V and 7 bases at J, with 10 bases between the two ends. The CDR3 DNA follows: TGTGCCAGCAGCCAAGCACCGGGTTCTGGCTACACCTTC. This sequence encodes CASSQAPGSGYTF.

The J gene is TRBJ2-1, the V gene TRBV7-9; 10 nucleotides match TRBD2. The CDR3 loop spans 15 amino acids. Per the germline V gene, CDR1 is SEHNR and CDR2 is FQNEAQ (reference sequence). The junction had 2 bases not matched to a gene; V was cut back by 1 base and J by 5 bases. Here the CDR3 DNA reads TGTGCCAGCAGCTTAGTAGCGGGGGGAAACAATGAGCAGTTCTTC. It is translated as CASSLVAGGNNEQFF.

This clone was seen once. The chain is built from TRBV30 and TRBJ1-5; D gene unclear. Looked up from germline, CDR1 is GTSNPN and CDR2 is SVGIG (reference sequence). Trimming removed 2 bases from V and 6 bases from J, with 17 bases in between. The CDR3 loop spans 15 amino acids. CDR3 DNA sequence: TGTGCCTGGAGTCCTATGCAGGTTGGAAGTCAGCCCCAGCATTTT. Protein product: CAWSPMQVGSQPQHF.

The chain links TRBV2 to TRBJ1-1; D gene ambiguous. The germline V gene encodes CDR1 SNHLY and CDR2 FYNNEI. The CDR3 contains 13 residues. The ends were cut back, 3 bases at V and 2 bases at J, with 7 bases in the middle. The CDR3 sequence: CASSDFSNTEAFF. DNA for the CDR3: TGTGCCAGCAGTGATTTTTCAAACACTGAAGCTTTCTTT. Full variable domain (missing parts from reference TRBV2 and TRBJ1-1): EPEVTQTPSHQVTQMGQEVILRCVPISNHLYFYWYRQILGQKVEFLVSFYNNEISEKSEIFDDQFSVERPDGSNFTLKIRSTKLEDSAMYFCASSDFSNTEAFFGQGTRLTVV.

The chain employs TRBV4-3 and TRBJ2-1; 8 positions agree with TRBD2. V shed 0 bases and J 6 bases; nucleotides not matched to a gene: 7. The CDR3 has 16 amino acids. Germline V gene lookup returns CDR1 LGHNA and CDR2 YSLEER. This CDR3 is CASSQDRAGGFNEQFF. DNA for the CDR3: TGCGCCAGCAGCCAAGATAGGGCGGGGGGATTCAATGAGCAGTTCTTC.

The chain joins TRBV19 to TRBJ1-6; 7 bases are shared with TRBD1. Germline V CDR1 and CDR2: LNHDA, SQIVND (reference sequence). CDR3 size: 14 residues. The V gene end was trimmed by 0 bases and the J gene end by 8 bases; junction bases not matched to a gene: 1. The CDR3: CASSIEGQYSPLHF. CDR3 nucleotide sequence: TGTGCCAGTAGTATAGAGGGACAGTATTCACCCCTCCACTTT. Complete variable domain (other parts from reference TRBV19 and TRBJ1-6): DGGITQSPKYLFRKEGQNVTLSCEQNLNHDAMYWYRQDPGQGLRLIYYSQIVNDFQKGDIAEGYSVSREKKESFPLTVTSAQKNPTAFYLCASSIEGQYSPLHFGNGTRLTVT.

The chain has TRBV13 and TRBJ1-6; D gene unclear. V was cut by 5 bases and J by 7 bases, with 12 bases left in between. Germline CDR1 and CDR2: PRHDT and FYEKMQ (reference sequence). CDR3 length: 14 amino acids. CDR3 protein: CASSPTAGNSPLHF. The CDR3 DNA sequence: TGTGCCAGCAGCCCTACAGCGGGGAATTCACCCCTCCACTTT.

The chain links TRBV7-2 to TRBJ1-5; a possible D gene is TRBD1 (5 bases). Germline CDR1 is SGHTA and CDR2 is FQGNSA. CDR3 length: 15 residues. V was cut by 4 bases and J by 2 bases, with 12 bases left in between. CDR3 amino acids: CASSSPGTGNQPQHF. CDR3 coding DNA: TGTGCCAGCAGCTCCCCCGGGACTGGCAATCAGCCCCAGCATTTT.

The CDR3, as DNA: TGTGCCAGCAGCTTACAGGGGCTCTCCTATAATTCACCCCTCCACTTT. It encodes CASSLQGLSYNSPLHF. The chain is built from TRBV13 and TRBJ1-6; possible D gene TRBD1, 6 bases. Germline V gene data show CDR1 as PRHDT and CDR2 as FYEKMQ (reference sequence). This CDR3 has 16 amino acids. The germline V and J ends were trimmed by 2 bases and 0 bases, with 8 bases remaining between them.

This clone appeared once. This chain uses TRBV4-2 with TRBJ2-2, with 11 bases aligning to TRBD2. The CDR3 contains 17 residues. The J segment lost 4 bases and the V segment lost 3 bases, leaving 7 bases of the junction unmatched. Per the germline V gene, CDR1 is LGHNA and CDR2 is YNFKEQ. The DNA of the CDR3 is TGTGCCAGCAGCCACCCTAGCGGGGGGACCTCCACCGGGGAGCTGTTTTTT. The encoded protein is CASSHPSGGTSTGELFF.

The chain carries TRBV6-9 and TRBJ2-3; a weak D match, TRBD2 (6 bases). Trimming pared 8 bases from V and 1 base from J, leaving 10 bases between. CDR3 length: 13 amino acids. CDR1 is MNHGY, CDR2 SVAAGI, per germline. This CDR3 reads CASPGDCTDTQYF. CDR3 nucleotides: TGTGCCAGCCCCGGGGACTGCACAGATACGCAGTATTTT.

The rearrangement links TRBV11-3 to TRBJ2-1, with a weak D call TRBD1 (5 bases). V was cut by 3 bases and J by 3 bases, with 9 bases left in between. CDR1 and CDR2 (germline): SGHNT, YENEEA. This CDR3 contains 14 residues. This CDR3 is CASSLVGVYNEQFF. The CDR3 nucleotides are TGTGCCAGCAGCTTGGTAGGGGTCTACAATGAGCAGTTCTTC.

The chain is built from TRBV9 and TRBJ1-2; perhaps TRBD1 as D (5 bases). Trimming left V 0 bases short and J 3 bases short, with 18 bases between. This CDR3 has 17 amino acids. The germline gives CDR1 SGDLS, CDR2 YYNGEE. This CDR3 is CASSVGTLLLEDYGYTF. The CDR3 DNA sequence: TGTGCCAGCAGCGTAGGGACACTCTTACTCGAGGACTATGGCTACACCTTC.